This entry describes one T cell receptor (beta chain). This sample stems from a study of blood T cell repertoires in COVID-19. In the study overall: The United States, Italy and Spain provided the acute and convalescent COVID-19 samples. T cells, B-cell-depleted T cells, or PBMCs supplied cDNA or gDNA.

Germline trimming cut 4 bases from V and 4 bases from J; bases unmatched to any gene: 8. Germline V CDR1 and CDR2: LGHNA, YSLEER. CDR3 length: 15 residues. Before being deemed recovered, Cohort 3 donors had two negative PCRs, clearance, or symptom resolution. Clones were read by immunoSEQ multiplex PCR, and TCRdb kept only the in-frame ones, dropping some. The table shows about 390,000 clones, with about 86% occurring only once. The rearrangement uses TRBV4-3 and TRBJ2-7; 9 positions match TRBD1. The source is a woman between 50 and 59 years old who had recovered from COVID-19. The specimen sequenced was PBMCs or T cells enriched from blood (not recorded which). In nucleotides, the CDR3 is TGCGCCAGCAGCCTTACTCCGGGACAGGGATACGAGCAGTACTTC. Encoded protein: CASSLTPGQGYEQYF.